This T cell receptor (beta chain) was captured by sequencing in a study of CD8 T cells in ankylosing spondylitis. TCRdb recomputed calls from the 5' RACE reads with MiXCR, one row per CDR3 protein. The sample consists of about 120,000 distinct CDR3 sequences, roughly 13% of them appearing once. With 0 bases removed from V and 3 bases from J, the gap between germline ends came to 13 bases. This CDR3 is 16 amino acids long. Germline V lookup: CDR1 MNHEY, CDR2 SMNVEV (reference sequence). The material sequenced was blood, either unsorted or a sorted T cell fraction (not recorded which). The rearrangement joins TRBV27 to TRBJ2-3; the D gene is possibly TRBD2 (6 bases). This receptor was obtained from a female donor with ankylosing spondylitis or in good health (not recorded which). The chain's CDR3 is CASSLSEAGRTDTQYF. The CDR3 DNA sequence: TGTGCCAGCAGTTTATCGGAGGCAGGGAGGACAGATACGCAGTATTTT.